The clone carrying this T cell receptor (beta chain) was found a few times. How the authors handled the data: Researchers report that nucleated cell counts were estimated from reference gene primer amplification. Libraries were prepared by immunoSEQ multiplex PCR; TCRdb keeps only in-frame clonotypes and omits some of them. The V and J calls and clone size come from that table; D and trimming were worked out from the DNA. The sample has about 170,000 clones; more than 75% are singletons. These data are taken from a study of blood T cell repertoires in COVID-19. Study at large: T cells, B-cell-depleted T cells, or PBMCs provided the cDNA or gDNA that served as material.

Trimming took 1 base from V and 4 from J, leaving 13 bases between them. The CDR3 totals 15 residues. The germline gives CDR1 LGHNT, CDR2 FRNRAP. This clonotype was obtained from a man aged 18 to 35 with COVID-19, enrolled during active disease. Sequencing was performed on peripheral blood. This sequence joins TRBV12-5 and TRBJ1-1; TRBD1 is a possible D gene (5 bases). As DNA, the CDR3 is TGTGCTAGTGGTTTGGACAGGAGGGTTGGCACTGAAGCTTTCTTT. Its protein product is CASGLDRRVGTEAFF.